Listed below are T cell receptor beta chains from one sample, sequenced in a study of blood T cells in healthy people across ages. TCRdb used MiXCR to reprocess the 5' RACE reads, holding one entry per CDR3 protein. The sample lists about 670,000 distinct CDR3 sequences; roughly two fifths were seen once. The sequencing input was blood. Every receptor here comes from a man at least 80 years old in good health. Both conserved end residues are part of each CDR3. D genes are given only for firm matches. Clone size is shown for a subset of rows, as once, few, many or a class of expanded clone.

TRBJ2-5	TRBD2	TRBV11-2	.	CASSLNSGRNIETQYF	TGTGCCAGCAGCTTAAATAGCGGGAGAAATATTGAGACCCAGTACTTC
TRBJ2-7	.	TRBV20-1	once	CSAVGGTYNEQYF	TGCAGTGCGGTCGGAGGGACCTACAATGAGCAGTACTTC
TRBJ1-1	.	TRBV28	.	CASSLGGEAFF	TGTGCCAGCAGCCTAGGGGGTGAAGCTTTCTTT
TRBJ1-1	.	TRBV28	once	CASSLAKFGRGIFF	.
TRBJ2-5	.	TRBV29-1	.	CSAGGTREETQYF	TGCAGCGCTGGAGGCACTAGGGAAGAGACCCAGTACTTC
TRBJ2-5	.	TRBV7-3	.	CASSLTLGEQYF	TGTGCCAGCAGCTTAACGTTAGGTGAGCAGTACTTC
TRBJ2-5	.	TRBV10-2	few	CASSSSQYQETQYF	TGCGCCAGCAGTTCATCCCAGTACCAAGAGACCCAGTACTTC
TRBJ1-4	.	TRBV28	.	CASSPPRQAYNEKLFF	TGTGCCAGCAGCCCACCGAGACAGGCCTATAATGAAAAACTGTTTTTT
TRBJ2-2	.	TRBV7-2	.	CASSIRRGPDTGELFF	TGTGCCAGCAGCATACGACGCGGGCCTGACACCGGGGAGCTGTTTTTT
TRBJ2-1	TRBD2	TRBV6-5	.	CASSTTGLAGFGEQFF	TGTGCCAGCAGTACAACGGGACTAGCGGGATTTGGAGAGCAGTTCTTC
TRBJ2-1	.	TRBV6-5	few	CASSYSGVQGDEQFF	TGTGCCAGCAGTTATTCGGGGGTTCAGGGCGATGAGCAGTTCTTC
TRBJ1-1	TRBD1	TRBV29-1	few	CSVRGQPAAEAFF	TGCAGCGTTCGGGGACAGCCGGCCGCTGAAGCTTTCTTT
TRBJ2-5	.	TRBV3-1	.	CASSQRRGVETQYF	TGTGCCAGCAGCCAAAGGAGGGGAGTAGAGACCCAGTACTTC
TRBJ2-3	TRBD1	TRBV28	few	CATWTGSTDTQYF	TGTGCCACCTGGACAGGGAGCACAGATACGCAGTATTTT
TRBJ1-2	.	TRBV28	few	CATLPALFNYGYTF	TGTGCCACCCTACCTGCCCTTTTTAACTATGGCTACACCTTC
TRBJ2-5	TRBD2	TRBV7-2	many	CASSLGGRAETQYF	TGTGCCAGCAGCTTAGGGGGGAGGGCTGAGACCCAGTACTTC
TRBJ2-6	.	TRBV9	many	CASSVTGSGANVLTF	TGTGCCAGCAGCGTAACAGGGTCTGGGGCCAACGTCCTGACTTTC
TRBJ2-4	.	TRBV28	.	CASATPISKNIQYF	TGTGCCAGCGCCACCCCGATTTCCAAAAACATTCAGTACTTC
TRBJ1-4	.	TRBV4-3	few	CASSQDYGGKLFF	TGCGCCAGCAGCCAAGATTACGGAGGAAAACTGTTTTTT
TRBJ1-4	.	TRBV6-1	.	CASSENRARNEKLFF	TGTGCCAGCAGTGAAAACAGGGCCCGTAATGAAAAACTGTTTTTT
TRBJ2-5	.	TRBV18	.	CASSAGQTYVQYF	TGTGCCAGCTCGGCGGGACAGACCTACGTGCAGTACTTC
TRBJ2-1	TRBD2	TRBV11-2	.	CASSSEGLAGVYKEQFF	TGTGCCAGCAGCTCCGAGGGACTAGCGGGAGTGTACAAGGAGCAGTTCTTC
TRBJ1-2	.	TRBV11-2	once	CASSLDYPGAGNTF	TGTGCCAGCAGCTTAGATTACCCAGGGGCTGGAAACACCTTC
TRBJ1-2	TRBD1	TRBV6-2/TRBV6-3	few	CASKLTGNWGYTF	TGTGCCAGCAAGCTGACAGGGAATTGGGGCTACACCTTC